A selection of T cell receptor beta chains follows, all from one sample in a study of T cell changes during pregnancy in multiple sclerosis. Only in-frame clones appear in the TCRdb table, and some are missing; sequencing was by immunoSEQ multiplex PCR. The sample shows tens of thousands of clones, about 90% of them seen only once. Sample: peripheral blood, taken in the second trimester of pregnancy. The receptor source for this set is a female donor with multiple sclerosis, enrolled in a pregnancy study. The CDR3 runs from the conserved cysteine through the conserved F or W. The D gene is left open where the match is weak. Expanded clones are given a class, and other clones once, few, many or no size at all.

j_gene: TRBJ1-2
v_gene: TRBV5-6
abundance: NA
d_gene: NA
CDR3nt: TGTGCCAGCAGCTTTACTGACAGTCTAGGCGGCTACACCTTC
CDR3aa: CASSFTDSLGGYTF

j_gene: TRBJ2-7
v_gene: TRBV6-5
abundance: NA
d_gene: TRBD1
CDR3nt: TGTGCCAGCAGTTATAGTGCAGGGGGCTACGAGCAGTACTTC
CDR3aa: CASSYSAGGYEQYF

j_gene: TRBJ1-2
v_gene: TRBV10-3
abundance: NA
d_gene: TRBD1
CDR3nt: TGTGCCATCAGTGAGTCACAGGGGGCGTTCTATGGCTACACCTTC
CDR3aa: CAISESQGAFYGYTF

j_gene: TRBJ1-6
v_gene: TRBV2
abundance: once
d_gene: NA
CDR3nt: TGTGCCAGCAGGTCCAATTCGGGCGGGGCTTCACCCCTCCACTTT
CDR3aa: CASRSNSGGASPLHF

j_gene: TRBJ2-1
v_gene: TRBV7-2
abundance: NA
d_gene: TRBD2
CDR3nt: TGTGCCAGCCTGGGCGGGCTAGCGGGGAAGCAGTTCTTC
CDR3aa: CASLGGLAGKQFF

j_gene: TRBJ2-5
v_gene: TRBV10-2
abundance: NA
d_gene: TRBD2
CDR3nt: TGCGCCAGCAGGTCCCACCTAGCGGGGGGTCAAGAGACCCAGTACTTC
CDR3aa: CASRSHLAGGQETQYF

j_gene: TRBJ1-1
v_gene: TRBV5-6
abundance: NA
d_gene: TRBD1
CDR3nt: TGTGCCAGCAGCTTGGCGGGACAGGGGGCGGTGAACACTGAAGCTTTCTTT
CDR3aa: CASSLAGQGAVNTEAFF

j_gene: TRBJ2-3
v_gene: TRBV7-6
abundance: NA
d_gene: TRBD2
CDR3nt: TGTGCCAGCAGCTTAGTGAGCGGGGGGTTAACAGATACGCAGTATTTT
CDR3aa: CASSLVSGGLTDTQYF

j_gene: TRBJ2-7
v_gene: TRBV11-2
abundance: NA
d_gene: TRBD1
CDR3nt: TGTGCCAGCAGCCGGTCCGGGACAGGGGCCAACGAGCAGTACTTC
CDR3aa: CASSRSGTGANEQYF

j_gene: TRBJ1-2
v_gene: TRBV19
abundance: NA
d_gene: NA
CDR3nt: TGTGCCAGTAGTCGGCAGGGGAATGGCTACACCTTC
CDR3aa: CASSRQGNGYTF

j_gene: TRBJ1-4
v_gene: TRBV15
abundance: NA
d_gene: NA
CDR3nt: TGTGCCACCAGCAGAGAAATACCGATTTGGGGCGCTAATGAAAAACTGTTTTTT
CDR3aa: CATSREIPIWGANEKLFF

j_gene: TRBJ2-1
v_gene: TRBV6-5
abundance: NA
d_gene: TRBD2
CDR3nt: TGTGCCAGCAGGATTCTAGCGGGGGACAATGAGCAGTTCTTC
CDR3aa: CASRILAGDNEQFF

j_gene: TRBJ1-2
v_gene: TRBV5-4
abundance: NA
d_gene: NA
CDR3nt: TGTGCCAGCAGCTTGGTTCAGGGTCGGGGGGTCCATGGCTACACCTTC
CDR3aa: CASSLVQGRGVHGYTF

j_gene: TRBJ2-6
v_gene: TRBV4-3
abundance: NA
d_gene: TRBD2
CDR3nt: TGCGCCAGCAGCCAAGATATGCTAGCGGGGGGACATGGGGCCAACGTCCTGACTTTC
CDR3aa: CASSQDMLAGGHGANVLTF

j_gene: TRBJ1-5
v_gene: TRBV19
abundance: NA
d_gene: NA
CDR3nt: TGTGCCAGTAGTCTTCGAGGACTGGAACTCAATCAGCCCCAGCATTTT
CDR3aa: CASSLRGLELNQPQHF

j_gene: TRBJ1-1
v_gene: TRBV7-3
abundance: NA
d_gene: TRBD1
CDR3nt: TGTGCCAGCAGCGTTACCGGGACAGCGAACACTGAAGCTTTCTTT
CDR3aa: CASSVTGTANTEAFF

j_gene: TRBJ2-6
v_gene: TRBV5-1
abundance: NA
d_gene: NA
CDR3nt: TGCGCCAGCAGCCCCAGGGATTCGGGGGCCAACGTCCTGACTTTC
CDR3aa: CASSPRDSGANVLTF

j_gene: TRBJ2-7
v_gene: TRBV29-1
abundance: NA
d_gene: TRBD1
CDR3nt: TGCAGCGTCCTCCGGGGGACAGGGGCCTACGAGCAGTACTTC
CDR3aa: CSVLRGTGAYEQYF

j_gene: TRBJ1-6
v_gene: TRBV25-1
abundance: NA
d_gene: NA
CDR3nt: TGTGCCAGCAGTGCAATGAGCTCCTATAATTCACCCCTCCACTTT
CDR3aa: CASSAMSSYNSPLHF